The clone carrying this T cell receptor beta chain came up once. Its antigen remains unknown. Not recorded for this donor was the CMV serostatus. The source of the sample is a study of cytomegalovirus exposure and HLA in healthy donors. The wider study: Early release data held about 85 million unique TCRs from HLA-typed donors.

The CDR3 length is 12 residues. Germline values: CDR1 SNHLY, CDR2 FYNNEI. V shed 8 bases and J 6 bases; nucleotides not matched to a gene: 2. Study results and limitations: The authors listed around 150 TCR beta chains as cytomegalovirus-associated. Within an earlier analysis, most TCR beta V segments proved productive either about 87% or about 30% of the time.

This PCR relied on a set of 60 Vbeta primers and 13 Jbeta primers. The data were produced by immunoSEQ multiplex PCR, yet TCRdb's version contains in-frame clones alone and is incomplete. The data contain approximately 100,000 clones, under 80% of them singletons. The rearrangement links TRBV2 to TRBJ2-1; 9 bases line up with TRBD2. The TCR comes from a human donor in good health. The sample was PBMCs. CDR3 bases: TGTGCCAGCGGGACTAGCACCAATGAGCAGTTCTTC. As protein: CASGTSTNEQFF.